The rows below give T cell receptor beta chains drawn from one sample of a study of blood T cell repertoires in COVID-19. Clones were sequenced by immunoSEQ multiplex PCR, and TCRdb holds only the in-frame ones, with some missing. The data contain roughly 70,000 clones, more than 80% of them singletons. The sequencing input was peripheral blood. Receptors originate from a woman of 80 years or more with active or convalescent COVID-19. Each CDR3 is given without its conserved first and last residue. Fields, in order: CDR3 protein, J gene, V gene.

CDR3 protein: ASSLDPGINGYT
J gene: TRBJ1-2
V gene: TRBV7-2

CDR3 protein: ASWRGIRARYTQY
J gene: TRBJ2-3
V gene: TRBV10-1

CDR3 protein: ASSQGSGNQPQH
J gene: TRBJ1-5
V gene: TRBV14

CDR3 protein: ASSSLPGQGAFEAF
J gene: TRBJ1-1
V gene: TRBV11-2

CDR3 protein: ASSNDRGYQPQH
J gene: TRBJ1-5
V gene: TRBV28

CDR3 protein: ASKVRAGVSTDTQY
J gene: TRBJ2-3
V gene: TRBV19

CDR3 protein: ASTGSRAWGEQY
J gene: TRBJ2-7
V gene: TRBV6-5

CDR3 protein: ASSQGRLAGGPSNEQF
J gene: TRBJ2-1
V gene: TRBV4-1

CDR3 protein: ASRDTTRYNEQF
J gene: TRBJ2-1
V gene: TRBV6-5

CDR3 protein: ASGSLIQDTQY
J gene: TRBJ2-3
V gene: TRBV27

CDR3 protein: ASSGGQGLTNEKLF
J gene: TRBJ1-4
V gene: TRBV2

CDR3 protein: AWSPGASGSRQY
J gene: TRBJ2-7
V gene: TRBV30

CDR3 protein: SVIGTASGGYT
J gene: TRBJ1-2
V gene: TRBV29-1

CDR3 protein: ASSLVAGRNTEAF
J gene: TRBJ1-1
V gene: TRBV7-9

CDR3 protein: ASSLSLSGGYSYNEQF
J gene: TRBJ2-1
V gene: TRBV5-8

CDR3 protein: ATAGGGTYEQY
J gene: TRBJ2-7
V gene: TRBV27

CDR3 protein: ASSPVGYEGTEAF
J gene: TRBJ1-1
V gene: TRBV5-1

CDR3 protein: AISGGLGGYT
J gene: TRBJ1-2
V gene: TRBV10-3

CDR3 protein: ATSRGISGGKEAEAF
J gene: TRBJ1-1
V gene: TRBV15

CDR3 protein: ASSVRQGNTEAF
J gene: TRBJ1-1
V gene: TRBV19

CDR3 protein: ASSLYGTAGTDTQY
J gene: TRBJ2-3
V gene: TRBV14

CDR3 protein: ASSIGQGLYQPQH
J gene: TRBJ1-5
V gene: TRBV19

CDR3 protein: ASSPRAFPYNEQF
J gene: TRBJ2-1
V gene: TRBV7-2

CDR3 protein: ASSLSLTGRGTDTQY
J gene: TRBJ2-3
V gene: TRBV11-2

CDR3 protein: ASAREELRGATDTQY
J gene: TRBJ2-3
V gene: TRBV5-1

CDR3 protein: ASSPVPAGALEAF
J gene: TRBJ1-1
V gene: TRBV5-1

CDR3 protein: ASSDRFTEAF
J gene: TRBJ1-1
V gene: TRBV27

CDR3 protein: AWTNVRQGWSTGELF
J gene: TRBJ2-2
V gene: TRBV30

CDR3 protein: ASSFSTGATNEKLF
J gene: TRBJ1-4
V gene: TRBV5-4

CDR3 protein: ASSRDTSEDTQY
J gene: TRBJ2-3
V gene: TRBV5-1

CDR3 protein: SARDWREAF
J gene: TRBJ1-1
V gene: TRBV20-1

CDR3 protein: ASSWGLAETTDTQY
J gene: TRBJ2-3
V gene: TRBV7-9

CDR3 protein: ASSPIKLAAGTDTQY
J gene: TRBJ2-3
V gene: TRBV3-1/TRBV3-2

CDR3 protein: AISAADSYSNQPQH
J gene: TRBJ1-5
V gene: TRBV10-3

CDR3 protein: ASRDRGSTYEQY
J gene: TRBJ2-7
V gene: TRBV2

CDR3 protein: ASSLRVAGELF
J gene: TRBJ2-2
V gene: TRBV5-1

CDR3 protein: ASSIAFTGGYT
J gene: TRBJ1-2
V gene: TRBV19

CDR3 protein: ASSLKGAGNTIY
J gene: TRBJ1-3
V gene: TRBV11-3

CDR3 protein: ASSIAAGDREKLF
J gene: TRBJ1-4
V gene: TRBV19

CDR3 protein: ASSQEASGRYEQY
J gene: TRBJ2-7
V gene: TRBV3-1/TRBV3-2

CDR3 protein: ASLGREGVSNQPQH
J gene: TRBJ1-5
V gene: TRBV19

CDR3 protein: ASTLYRGQGDLHNEQF
J gene: TRBJ2-1
V gene: TRBV7-9

CDR3 protein: ASSYGQGQPQH
J gene: TRBJ1-5
V gene: TRBV6-2/TRBV6-3

CDR3 protein: ASSVPGEGRNEQF
J gene: TRBJ2-1
V gene: TRBV6-2/TRBV6-3

CDR3 protein: ASSLTAGSNTEAF
J gene: TRBJ1-1
V gene: TRBV5-1

CDR3 protein: ASSLGHRDPNTGELF
J gene: TRBJ2-2
V gene: TRBV5-1

CDR3 protein: ASSGGGDEKLF
J gene: TRBJ1-4
V gene: TRBV5-1

CDR3 protein: ASSHDRLNTEAF
J gene: TRBJ1-1
V gene: TRBV18

CDR3 protein: ASRLPSLFYGYT
J gene: TRBJ1-2
V gene: TRBV7-2